This is a list of T cell receptor beta chains from one sample in a study of blood T cell repertoires in COVID-19. This table comes from immunoSEQ multiplex PCR, and its TCRdb copy is limited to in-frame clones, with some not included. The sample consists of roughly 240,000 clones, approximately 90% of them appearing once. Sequencing used PBMCs or T cells enriched from blood (not recorded which). These receptor sequences come from a middle-aged woman with acute COVID-19. CDR3s include the opening cysteine and the closing phenylalanine or tryptophan. The order of the fields is D gene, V gene, J gene, clone size, CDR3 DNA, CDR3 protein. The D gene is left open where the match is weak. For some rows the clone size is stated as once, few or many, or as a class when expanded; others skip it.

D: NA; V: TRBV5-1; J: TRBJ2-3; size: NA; DNA: TGCGCCAGCAGCTTGGGAGCCACAGATACGCAGTATTTT; CDR3: CASSLGATDTQYF
D: NA; V: TRBV7-9; J: TRBJ1-4; size: NA; DNA: TGTGCCAGCAAAGAGTGGGGGGATGGTGAAAAACTGTTTTTT; CDR3: CASKEWGDGEKLFF
D: NA; V: TRBV5-1; J: TRBJ1-1; size: NA; DNA: TGCGCCAGCACAGCGGGGGTGAACACTGAAGCTTTCTTT; CDR3: CASTAGVNTEAFF
D: TRBD1; V: TRBV6-6; J: TRBJ1-5; size: NA; DNA: TGTGCCAGCAGTTATGGACAGGGTTCCTCCAATCAGCCCCAGCATTTT; CDR3: CASSYGQGSSNQPQHF
D: NA; V: TRBV6-5; J: TRBJ2-1; size: NA; DNA: TGTGCCAGCAGTTTCTCTAGAGCCAATGAGCAGTTCTTC; CDR3: CASSFSRANEQFF
D: NA; V: TRBV5-1; J: TRBJ2-3; size: NA; DNA: TGCGCCAGCACGGCCATGACTAGCACAGATACGCAGTATTTT; CDR3: CASTAMTSTDTQYF
D: NA; V: TRBV7-8; J: TRBJ1-2; size: NA; DNA: TGTGCCAGCAGCTTAGGATCTACTAACTATGGCTACACCTTC; CDR3: CASSLGSTNYGYTF
D: NA; V: TRBV12-5; J: TRBJ2-1; size: NA; DNA: TGTGCTAGTGGTTTGGTATCTAGCGTTGGTGAGCAGTTCTTC; CDR3: CASGLVSSVGEQFF
D: TRBD2; V: TRBV11-3; J: TRBJ2-1; size: once; DNA: TGTGCCAGCAGCTTAGGGTTTGGCGGGAGCTCCTACAATGAGCAGTTCTTC; CDR3: CASSLGFGGSSYNEQFF
D: NA; V: TRBV12-3/TRBV12-4; J: TRBJ1-5; size: NA; DNA: TGTGCCAGCAGTTTAGGGCAGAATCAGCCCCAGCATTTT; CDR3: CASSLGQNQPQHF
D: NA; V: TRBV10-3; J: TRBJ1-3; size: NA; DNA: TGTGCCATCAGTGGAGGAGGCGGGACCTCCGGAAACACCATATATTTT; CDR3: CAISGGGGTSGNTIYF
D: TRBD1; V: TRBV9; J: TRBJ1-2; size: once; DNA: TGTGCCAGCAGCGCCCGGACAGGGGGCAGTTATGGCTACACCTTC; CDR3: CASSARTGGSYGYTF
D: TRBD2; V: TRBV10-3; J: TRBJ2-2; size: NA; DNA: TGTGCCATCCGGCTACTAGCGGGAGACACCGGGGAGCTGTTTTTT; CDR3: CAIRLLAGDTGELFF
D: NA; V: TRBV6-5; J: TRBJ1-4; size: once; DNA: TGTGCCAGCAGTTACGAGGGGGGGCGGGGAAAACTGTTTTTT; CDR3: CASSYEGGRGKLFF
D: TRBD1; V: TRBV6-2/TRBV6-3; J: TRBJ2-7; size: NA; DNA: TGTGCCAGCAGTTACTCCCCGGACAGGGGGTTCTCCTACGAGCAGTACTTC; CDR3: CASSYSPDRGFSYEQYF
D: NA; V: TRBV10-3; J: TRBJ1-5; size: NA; DNA: TGTGCCACGGGACCGCTGGAGGGTCAGCCCCAGCATTTT; CDR3: CATGPLEGQPQHF
D: NA; V: TRBV7-9; J: TRBJ1-1; size: NA; DNA: TGTGCCAGCAGCCTACAGTTGACGAACACTGAAGCTTTCTTT; CDR3: CASSLQLTNTEAFF
D: TRBD1; V: TRBV5-4; J: TRBJ1-2; size: NA; DNA: TGTGCCAGCAGCTTGGAATCTGGAAAAACAGGGGGAGACTATGGCTACACCTTC; CDR3: CASSLESGKTGGDYGYTF
D: NA; V: TRBV2; J: TRBJ2-7; size: NA; DNA: TGTGCCAGCAGTGAACAGTCCCCTTCCTACGAGCAGTACTTC; CDR3: CASSEQSPSYEQYF
D: NA; V: TRBV2; J: TRBJ2-3; size: NA; DNA: TGTGCCAGCAGTGAAGCGATGTCAGGCACAGATACGCAGTATTTT; CDR3: CASSEAMSGTDTQYF
D: NA; V: TRBV4-2; J: TRBJ2-7; size: NA; DNA: TGTGCCAGCAGCCAAGGCCACCCGGGTTTGGAGCAGTACTTC; CDR3: CASSQGHPGLEQYF
D: NA; V: TRBV5-4; J: TRBJ1-1; size: NA; DNA: TGTGCCAGCAGCTTGCGGGTTGACACTGAAGCTTTCTTT; CDR3: CASSLRVDTEAFF